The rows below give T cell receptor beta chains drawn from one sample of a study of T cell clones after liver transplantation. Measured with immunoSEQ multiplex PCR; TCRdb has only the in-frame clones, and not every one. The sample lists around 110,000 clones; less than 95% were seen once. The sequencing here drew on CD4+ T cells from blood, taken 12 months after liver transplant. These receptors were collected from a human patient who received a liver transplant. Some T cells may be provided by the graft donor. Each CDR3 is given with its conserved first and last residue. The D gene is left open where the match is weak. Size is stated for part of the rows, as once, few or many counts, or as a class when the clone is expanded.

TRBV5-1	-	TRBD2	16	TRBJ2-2	CASSTLTSGNTGELFF	TGCGCCAGCAGCACCCTGACTAGCGGGAACACCGGGGAGCTGTTTTTT
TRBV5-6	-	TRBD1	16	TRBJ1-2	CASSFRQGVGSYGYTF	TGTGCCAGCAGCTTTAGGCAGGGGGTCGGGTCCTATGGCTACACCTTC
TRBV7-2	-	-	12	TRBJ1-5	CASSLAGPAQHF	TGTGCCAGCAGCTTAGCGGGTCCGGCCCAGCATTTT
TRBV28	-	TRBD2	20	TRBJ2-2	CASRSGWTSGRETNTGELFF	TGTGCCAGCAGATCAGGGTGGACTAGCGGGAGGGAAACGAACACCGGGGAGCTGTTTTTT
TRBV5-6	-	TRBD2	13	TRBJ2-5	CASSLAGGGTQYF	TGTGCCAGCAGCCTAGCGGGAGGGGGGACCCAGTACTTC
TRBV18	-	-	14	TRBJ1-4	CASSPRQANEKLFF	TGTGCCAGCTCACCCCGACAGGCTAATGAAAAACTGTTTTTT
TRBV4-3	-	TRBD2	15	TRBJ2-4	CASSQVAGAKNIQYF	TGCGCCAGCAGCCAAGTAGCGGGAGCCAAAAACATTCAGTACTTC
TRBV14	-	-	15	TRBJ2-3	CASSPTLLSTDTQYF	TGTGCCAGCAGCCCGACTCTCCTAAGCACAGATACGCAGTATTTT
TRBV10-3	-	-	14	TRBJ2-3	CAISESDSTDTQYF	TGTGCCATCAGTGAGTCCGATAGCACAGATACGCAGTATTTT
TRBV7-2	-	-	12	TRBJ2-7	CASSGSRLEQYF	TGTGCCAGCAGCGGCAGCCGACTCGAGCAGTACTTC
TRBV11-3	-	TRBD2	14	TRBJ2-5	CASSPVGGTETQYF	TGTGCCAGCAGCCCCGTCGGGGGGACAGAGACCCAGTACTTC
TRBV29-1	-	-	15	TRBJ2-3	CSVLLRGEGKWTQYF	TGCAGCGTTCTTCTTAGGGGAGAGGGAAAATGGACGCAGTATTTT
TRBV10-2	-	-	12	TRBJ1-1	CASSEYAGPAFF	TGCGCCAGCAGTGAGTATGCAGGGCCAGCTTTCTTT
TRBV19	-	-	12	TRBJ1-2	CASSIVKSGYTF	TGTGCCAGTAGTATCGTGAAATCTGGCTACACCTTC
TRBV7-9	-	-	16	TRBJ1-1	CASSQLGRQGNTEAFF	TGTGCCAGCAGCCAGCTAGGTCGACAAGGGAACACTGAAGCTTTCTTT
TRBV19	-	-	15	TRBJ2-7	CASSISGQGGYEQYF	TGTGCCAGTAGTATTTCAGGGCAGGGGGGGTACGAGCAGTACTTC
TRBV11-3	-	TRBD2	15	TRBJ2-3	CASSLAGGATDTQYF	TGTGCCAGCAGCTTAGCGGGAGGGGCCACAGATACGCAGTATTTT
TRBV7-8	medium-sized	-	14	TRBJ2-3	CASSSMRGPHTQYF	TGTGCCAGCAGCTCCATGCGGGGTCCTCACACGCAGTATTTT
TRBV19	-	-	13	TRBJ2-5	CASKGRLGETQYF	TGTGCCTCAAAGGGCAGGTTAGGGGAGACCCAGTACTTC
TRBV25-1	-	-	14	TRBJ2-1	CASSEVGGQGEQFF	TGTGCCAGCAGTGAAGTCGGGGGCCAGGGTGAGCAGTTCTTC
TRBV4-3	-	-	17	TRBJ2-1	CASSQERARSSYNEQFF	TGCGCCAGCAGCCAAGAGAGGGCAAGGAGCTCCTACAATGAGCAGTTCTTC
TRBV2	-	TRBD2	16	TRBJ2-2	CASGGIAGGNTGELFF	TGTGCCAGCGGGGGAATAGCGGGAGGGAACACCGGGGAGCTGTTTTTT
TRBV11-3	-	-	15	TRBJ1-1	CASSLAYPPRESAFF	TGTGCCAGCAGCTTAGCTTACCCACCCAGGGAGTCAGCTTTCTTT
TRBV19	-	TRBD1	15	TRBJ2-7	CASSIMTGINYEQYF	TGTGCCAGTAGTATCATGACAGGGATTAACTACGAGCAGTACTTC
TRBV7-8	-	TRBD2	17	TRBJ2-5	CASSFRTSGIPQETQYF	TGTGCCAGCAGCTTTCGGACTAGCGGTATACCCCAAGAGACCCAGTACTTC
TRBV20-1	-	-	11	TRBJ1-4	CSARLIEKLFF	TGCAGTGCTAGGTTGATTGAAAAACTGTTTTTT
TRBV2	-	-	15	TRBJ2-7	CASSEVRLTSYEQYF	TGTGCCAGCAGTGAGGTCCGACTAACATCTTACGAGCAGTACTTC
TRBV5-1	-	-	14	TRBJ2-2	CASSLARGSGELFF	TGCGCCAGCAGCTTGGCGAGGGGCTCCGGGGAGCTGTTTTTT
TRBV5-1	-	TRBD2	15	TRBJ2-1	CASSLMAGVGNEQFF	TGCGCCAGCAGCTTGATGGCGGGAGTAGGGAATGAGCAGTTCTTC
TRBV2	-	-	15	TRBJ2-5	CASSDQIASGETQYF	TGTGCCAGCAGTGACCAGATCGCCTCTGGGGAGACCCAGTACTTC
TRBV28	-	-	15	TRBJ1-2	CASTYSGRSNYGYTF	TGTGCCAGCACCTACTCCGGACGGTCTAACTATGGCTACACCTTC
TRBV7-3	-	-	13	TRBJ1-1	CASSFSMNTEAFF	TGTGCCAGCAGCTTTAGTATGAACACTGAAGCTTTCTTT
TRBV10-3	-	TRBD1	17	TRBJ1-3	CAISEGQGSNSGNTIYF	TGTGCCATCAGTGAAGGACAGGGATCGAACTCTGGAAACACCATATATTTT
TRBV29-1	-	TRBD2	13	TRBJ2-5	CSASGTRQETQYF	TGCAGCGCCTCCGGGACTAGACAAGAGACCCAGTACTTC
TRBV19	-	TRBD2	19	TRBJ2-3	CASRLTGTSGSPVPDTQYF	TGTGCCAGTAGACTTACCGGGACTAGCGGGAGTCCGGTCCCAGATACGCAGTATTTT
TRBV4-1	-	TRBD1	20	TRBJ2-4	CASSRSMGTGLVEGKNIQYF	TGCGCCAGCAGCCGTAGTATGGGGACAGGGCTTGTGGAAGGCAAAAACATTCAGTACTTC
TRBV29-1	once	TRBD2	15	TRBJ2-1	CSVGIVAGSYNEQFF	TGCAGCGTTGGGATAGTAGCGGGCTCCTACAATGAGCAGTTCTTC
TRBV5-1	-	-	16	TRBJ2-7	CGTSTSPGTLLHEQYF	TGCGGCACCAGCACCTCCCCCGGGACGTTGCTCCACGAGCAGTACTTC
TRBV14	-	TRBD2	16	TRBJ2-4	CASSQVGVAGSSVQYF	TGTGCCAGCAGCCAAGTAGGAGTAGCGGGATCCTCAGTTCAGTACTTC
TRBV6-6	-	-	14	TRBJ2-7	CASTSRLGSYEQYF	TGTGCCAGCACCTCAAGACTGGGCTCCTACGAGCAGTACTTC
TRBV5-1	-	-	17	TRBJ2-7	CASSLEAGVTGTYEQYF	TGCGCCAGCAGCTTGGAAGCAGGAGTCACGGGAACCTACGAGCAGTACTTC
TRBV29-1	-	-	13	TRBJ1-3	CSVEKSSGNTIYF	TGCAGCGTTGAGAAGAGCTCTGGAAACACCATATATTTT
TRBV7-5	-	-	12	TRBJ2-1	CVRSLKYNEQFF	TGTGTCAGAAGCTTAAAATACAATGAGCAGTTCTTC
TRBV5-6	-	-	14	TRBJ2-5	CASSPRLDQETQYF	TGTGCCAGCAGCCCTCGGCTGGACCAAGAGACCCAGTACTTC
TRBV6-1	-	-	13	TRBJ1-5	CASSEVSEQPQHF	TGTGCCAGCAGTGAAGTCAGTGAACAGCCCCAGCATTTT
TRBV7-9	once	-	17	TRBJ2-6	CASSLKEGNSGANVLTF	TGTGCCAGCAGCTTAAAAGAGGGGAACTCTGGGGCCAACGTCCTGACTTTC
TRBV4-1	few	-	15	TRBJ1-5	CASSQAEAGNQPQHF	TGCGCCAGCAGCCAGGCGGAGGCGGGCAATCAGCCCCAGCATTTT
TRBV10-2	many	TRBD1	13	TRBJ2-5	CASSNRGLETQYF	TGCGCCAGCAGTAACAGGGGGCTGGAGACCCAGTACTTC
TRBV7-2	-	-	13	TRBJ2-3	CASSPITPGTQYF	TGTGCCAGCAGTCCGATAACCCCAGGCACGCAGTATTTT